The rows below give T cell receptor beta chains drawn from one sample of a study of blood T cells in healthy people across ages. TCRdb analysed the 5' RACE reads with MiXCR anew, one entry per CDR3 protein. The table has 800,000 to 1,000,000 distinct CDR3 sequences, roughly 43% seen once. Sequenced input: blood. The receptors were sampled from a man aged 30-40 years in good health. Both conserved end residues are part of each CDR3. Each record gives: J gene, D gene, V gene, clone size, CDR3 DNA, CDR3 protein. D genes are given only for firm matches. Clone size is not always given. Where it is, it says once, few, many or a class for expanded clones.

>TRBJ2-3|TRBD1|TRBV24-1|once
TGTGCCACCTCAGACAGGGTATCATCAGATACGCAGTATTTT
CATSDRVSSDTQYF
>TRBJ1-2|NA|TRBV3-1|NA
TGTGCCAGCAGCCAGAAAGGGGGGATTTACTATGGCTACACCTTC
CASSQKGGIYYGYTF
>TRBJ1-3|TRBD1|TRBV7-9|NA
TGTGCCAGCAGCTTGGATATTTCGACAGGGGGTGGAAACACCATATATTTT
CASSLDISTGGGNTIYF
>TRBJ2-1|TRBD1|TRBV29-1|NA
TGCAGCGTTGAAGTGACAGGGAATGAGCAGTTCTTC
CSVEVTGNEQFF
>TRBJ2-7|NA|TRBV27|few
TGTGCCAGCAGTTCCGGTTGGACAGTCTACGAGCAGTACTTC
CASSSGWTVYEQYF
>TRBJ1-2|TRBD1|TRBV9|NA
TGTGCCAGCAGCGTATTTAACCAGGGGGACTGCACCTTC
CASSVFNQGDCTF
>TRBJ2-2|NA|TRBV5-5|NA
TGTGCCAGCAGCTTGGGAGGGGTTCTCACCGGGGAGCTGTTTTTT
CASSLGGVLTGELFF
>TRBJ2-1|NA|TRBV21-1|NA
TGTGCCAGCAGCAAAAGACAGGGGGGGGACAATGAGCAGTTCTTC
CASSKRQGGDNEQFF
>TRBJ2-6|NA|TRBV3-1|NA
TGTGCCAGCAGCACGGGACACAGCTCTGGGGCCAACGTCCTGACTTTC
CASSTGHSSGANVLTF
>TRBJ2-3|TRBD2|TRBV12-3/TRBV12-4|NA
TGTACCAGCAGCGTAGCGGGAGGCACAGATACGCAGTATTTT
CTSSVAGGTDTQYF
>TRBJ1-2|NA|TRBV12-3/TRBV12-4|few
TGTGCCAGCAGTTTGTTGTGGTATGGCTACACCTTC
CASSLLWYGYTF
>TRBJ1-6|NA|TRBV7-2|NA
TGTGCCAGCAGCCTCCGCTACGATGGACGGCCGGCACCCCTCCACTTT
CASSLRYDGRPAPLHF
>TRBJ1-2|TRBD1|TRBV10-3|NA
TGTGCCATCAGTAGGACAGGCCAGAACTATGGCTACACCTTC
CAISRTGQNYGYTF
>TRBJ2-1|NA|TRBV5-1|few
TGCGCCAGCAGCGTTCAAAGCTCCTACAATGAGCAGTTCTTC
CASSVQSSYNEQFF
>TRBJ2-5|NA|TRBV7-9|few
TGTGCCAGCAGTTATTGGACTAATCAAGAGACCCAGTACTTC
CASSYWTNQETQYF
>TRBJ1-1|TRBD1|TRBV12-3/TRBV12-4|NA
TGTGCCAGCAGCGTGACAGGGTGGACTGAAGCTTTCTTT
CASSVTGWTEAFF
>TRBJ1-5|NA|TRBV7-8|NA
TGTGCCAGCAGGAGGGCCATCGATAGCAATCAGCCCCAGCATTTT
CASRRAIDSNQPQHF
>TRBJ2-1|TRBD2|TRBV7-8|few
TGTGCCAGCAGCTCAGCTAGCGGGGCAAGCTCCTACAATGAGCAGTTCTTC
CASSSASGASSYNEQFF
>TRBJ2-7|NA|TRBV6-5|NA
TGTGCCAGCAGTTACTCCAGGGGGGATGACGAGCAGTACTTC
CASSYSRGDDEQYF
>TRBJ2-1|NA|TRBV14|many
TGTGCCAGCAGTTCGAACACGATGACAAGCGATGAGCAGTTCTTC
CASSSNTMTSDEQFF
>TRBJ2-5|NA|TRBV12-3/TRBV12-4|many
TGTGCCAGCAGTTTACGGGGAGGCCAAGAGACCCAGTACTTC
CASSLRGGQETQYF
>TRBJ2-3|TRBD2|TRBV29-1|many
TGCAGCGTTGGGGCTAGCGGGAGTCCCGATACGCAGTATTTT
CSVGASGSPDTQYF
>TRBJ1-2|NA|TRBV20-1|NA
TGCAGTGCTAGAGGTTCTGGCCAAATCTATGGCTACACCTTC
CSARGSGQIYGYTF
>TRBJ2-1|TRBD1|TRBV6-6|few
TGTGCCAGCAGTTACAGTGAGAGGGGGCATGAGCAGTTCTTC
CASSYSERGHEQFF
>TRBJ2-3|NA|TRBV11-3|many
TGTGCCAGCAGCTTGGCGGGGCAGGGCACAGATACGCAGTATTTT
CASSLAGQGTDTQYF
>TRBJ1-5|NA|TRBV20-1|NA
TGCAGTGCCCCCCCCGTGGAGAGCAATCAGCCCCAGCATTTT
CSAPPVESNQPQHF
>TRBJ1-4|NA|TRBV9|NA
TGTGCCAGCAGCGTAGGGGGGCACGGTTCAACTAATGAAAAACTGTTTTTT
CASSVGGHGSTNEKLFF
>TRBJ2-3|TRBD2|TRBV5-1|many
TGCGCCAGCAGCCTAATCTATAGCGGGGCAGGCCAGGGTGATACGCAGTATTTT
CASSLIYSGAGQGDTQYF
>TRBJ2-7|TRBD1|TRBV5-1|NA
TGCGCCAGCAGCTTCTGGACAGGGGAGATATACGAGCAGTACTTC
CASSFWTGEIYEQYF
>TRBJ2-6|TRBD1|TRBV10-3|NA
TGTGCCGCCCGGGGACAGGATCTATCTGGGGCCAACGTCCTGACTTTC
CAARGQDLSGANVLTF
>TRBJ2-1|NA|TRBV7-3|NA
TGTGCCAGCAGCCCCGAGACAGATCTGAACAATGAGCAGTTCTTC
CASSPETDLNNEQFF
>TRBJ1-4|TRBD1|TRBV6-1|NA
TGTGCCGCCCAACAGGGGACTAATGAAAAACTGTTTTTT
CAAQQGTNEKLFF
>TRBJ1-2|NA|TRBV7-2|NA
TGTGCCAGCAGCTTAGGTGGAGGGGAATCTAAGGGCTACACCTTC
CASSLGGGESKGYTF
>TRBJ2-1|NA|TRBV2|NA
TGTGCCAGCAAGGGTCCAGGGGAGCAGTTCTTC
CASKGPGEQFF
>TRBJ1-2|NA|TRBV20-1|NA
TGCAGTCCTACCTCCCCCACGGTGGCCTATGGCTACACCTTC
CSPTSPTVAYGYTF
>TRBJ1-2|NA|TRBV4-3|NA
TGCGCCAGCAGCCACAGCGCCCATGGCTACACCTTC
CASSHSAHGYTF